These 20 T cell receptor beta chains share one sample of origin, sequenced in a study of blood T cell repertoires in COVID-19. Sequencing was performed with immunoSEQ multiplex PCR; in TCRdb, only in-frame clones are kept and a portion is missing. The top ten hold about 15% of the sample, which has 230,000 or so clones, 88% seen once. Material for sequencing was PBMCs or T cells enriched from blood (not recorded which). Receptors originate from a woman aged 50 to 60 with acute COVID-19.

This clone was seen only a few times. The gene calls are TRBV7-9 and TRBJ2-7; a possible D gene is TRBD1 (6 bases). In germline, CDR1 is SEHNR, CDR2 FQNEAQ (reference sequence). The CDR3 has 16 amino acids. The V end lost 0 bases, the J end lost 5 bases, and 17 bases lay between the germline ends. CDR3 sequence: CASSLAGGWAGDEQYF. The CDR3 DNA reads TGTGCCAGCAGCTTAGCAGGGGGTTGGGCAGGGGACGAGCAGTACTTC.

This clone appeared a few times. CDR3: CASSERSSYNSPLHF. The CDR3 DNA is TGTGCCAGCAGTGAACGGAGCTCCTATAATTCACCCCTCCACTTT. V usage is TRBV2 and J usage is TRBJ1-6; D gene ambiguous. This CDR3 has 15 amino acids. CDR1 is SNHLY and CDR2 is FYNNEI in the germline V gene. Deletions cut 2 bases from V and 0 bases from J, with 5 bases between.

This clone was observed a handful of times. The chain carries TRBV11-2 and TRBJ1-1; D not certain. The germline V gene encodes CDR1 SGHAT and CDR2 FQNNGV. V was shortened by 6 bases and J by 4 bases, with 6 bases between the two germline ends. The CDR3 spans 11 residues. The CDR3 protein is CASRTITEAFF. DNA of the CDR3: TGTGCCAGCAGGACTATCACTGAAGCTTTCTTT. Full variable domain (outside the CDR3, taken from reference TRBV11-2 and TRBJ1-1): EAGVAQSPRYKIIEKRQSVAFWCNPISGHATLYWYQQILGQGPKLLIQFQNNGVVDDSQLPKDRFSAERLKGVDSTLKIQPAKLEDSAVYLCASRTITEAFFGQGTRLTVV.

CDR3 coding DNA: TGTGCCAGCAGCCCCCGACTTGTCAATGAGCAGTTCTTC. This sequence encodes CASSPRLVNEQFF. The gene calls are TRBV11-2 and TRBJ2-1; D gene ambiguous. Germline V gives CDR1 SGHAT, CDR2 FQNNGV. The CDR3 has 13 residues. V was clipped by 5 bases and J by 6 bases, with 11 bases between them. Looking up the rest from reference TRBV11-2 and TRBJ2-1 gives the full variable domain: EAGVAQSPRYKIIEKRQSVAFWCNPISGHATLYWYQQILGQGPKLLIQFQNNGVVDDSQLPKDRFSAERLKGVDSTLKIQPAKLEDSAVYLCASSPRLVNEQFFGPGTRLTVL.

J is TRBJ2-3 and V is TRBV10-3, with 13 bases lining up with TRBD2. V was pared by 10 bases and J by 4 bases, with 5 bases of the junction left unmatched. The germline gives CDR1 ENHRY, CDR2 SYGVKD. The CDR3 sequence is 14 residues long. CDR3 loop: CATGLAGDADTQYF. In DNA, the CDR3 is TGTGCCACCGGACTAGCGGGAGATGCAGATACGCAGTATTTT.

CDR3 in DNA: TGTGCCAGCTCCCGACCCCCAACTAGCGGGAGGGCCAAAAACATTCAGTACTTC. It is translated as CASSRPPTSGRAKNIQYF. The chain links TRBV4-2 to TRBJ2-4, with TRBD2 identical over 12 bases. The germline V gene encodes CDR1 LGHNA and CDR2 YNFKEQ. V trimming: 8 bases; J trimming: 1 base; junction bases outside the gene matches: 12. CDR3 size: 18 residues.

This chain joins TRBV13 and TRBJ1-1; D gene uncertain. Germline loops: CDR1 PRHDT, CDR2 FYEKMQ (reference sequence). The CDR3 sequence is 14 residues long. V was shortened by 2 bases and J by 1 base, with 8 bases between the two germline ends. The CDR3 region is CASSLLGRNTEAFF. CDR3 coding DNA: TGTGCCAGCAGCTTATTAGGGAGGAACACTGAAGCTTTCTTT.

The V and J genes are TRBV18 and TRBJ1-1; the match to TRBD1 covers 7 bases. The germline CDR1 and CDR2 sequences are KGHSH and LQKENI. V was pared by 3 bases and J by 7 bases, with 5 bases of the junction left unmatched. The length of the CDR3 is 13 residues. In DNA form, the CDR3 reads TGTGCCAGCTCACCCCGACAGGGTGGTGAAGCTTTCTTT. Encoded protein: CASSPRQGGEAFF.

This chain links TRBV11-2 with TRBJ1-2; 7 bases align to TRBD1. The CDR3 totals 15 residues. The germline V gene has CDR1 SGHAT and CDR2 FQNNGV. V lost 5 bases and J lost 7; bases outside the gene matches: 13. The CDR3 protein is CASSKSGQLESGYTF. The DNA for the CDR3 is TGTGCCAGCAGCAAATCGGGACAGCTGGAAAGTGGCTACACCTTC.

The chain carries TRBV7-9 and TRBJ2-2, with D possibly being TRBD2 (5 bases). The CDR3 totals 15 residues. Germline CDR1 and CDR2: SEHNR and FQNEAQ (reference sequence). V was trimmed by 2 bases and J by 4 bases, leaving 11 bases between them. The CDR3, as DNA: TGTGCCAGCAGCTTAAGAGGGTCGAGCACCGGGGAGCTGTTTTTT. This encodes CASSLRGSSTGELFF.

The genes are TRBV28 and TRBJ2-5; D gene uncertain. The V end lost 6 bases, the J end lost 0 bases, and 14 bases lay between the germline ends. Germline-derived CDR1 and CDR2 are MDHEN and SYDVKM. CDR3 size: 15 residues. The CDR3 coding sequence is TGTGCCAGCAGGACCTCGCGGTTGTACCAAGAGACCCAGTACTTC. This translates into CASRTSRLYQETQYF.

The V and J genes are TRBV24-1 and TRBJ2-1; weak D call: TRBD1 (6 bases). The germline V gene encodes CDR1 KGHDR and CDR2 SFDVKD. The length of the CDR3 is 15 residues. V gave up 5 bases and J gave up 2 bases, with 12 bases separating them. CDR3 loop: CATSGTRGPYNEQFF. DNA of the CDR3: TGTGCCACCAGTGGCACCAGGGGTCCCTACAATGAGCAGTTCTTC.

This clone occurred once. The chain uses TRBV6-5 and TRBJ2-7; tentative D call: TRBD1 (5 bases). The CDR3 contains 13 residues. Trimming cost V 4 bases and J 3 bases, with 10 bases left between them. CDR1 is MNHEY and CDR2 is SVGAGI in the germline V gene. The CDR3 reads CASSWRQSYEQYF. The DNA of the CDR3 is TGTGCCAGCAGTTGGAGACAGAGCTACGAGCAGTACTTC.

The CDR3 DNA reads TGTGCCAGCAGTCTTTGGACACGCAATGAAAAACTGTTTTTT. This translates into CASSLWTRNEKLFF. This chain links TRBV2 with TRBJ1-4, with D maybe TRBD1 (5 bases). Germline assignment: CDR1 SNHLY and CDR2 FYNNEI. The CDR3 spans 14 residues. The V and J ends lost 5 bases and 5 bases respectively, with 12 bases between them.

CDR3 in DNA: TGTGCCAGCAGCTTAAGGGACACCAGGACTTTCACTGAAGCTTTCTTT. Translation gives CASSLRDTRTFTEAFF. This chain uses TRBV11-2 with TRBJ1-1, with D perhaps TRBD1 (6 bases). Germline CDR1 SGHAT, CDR2 FQNNGV. This CDR3 has 16 amino acids. Trimming took off 2 bases at V and 4 bases at J, with 17 bases between the two ends.

The V call is TRBV3-1 (or the pseudogene TRBV3-2), the J call TRBJ2-3, with TRBD2 identical over 12 bases. Germline-derived CDR1 and CDR2 are LGHDT and YNNKEL (reference sequence). The CDR3 is made up of 15 amino acids. V shed 1 base, J shed 8 bases, and the junction held 4 bases outside the gene matches. CDR3 sequence: CASSQAPGLAGTQYF. CDR3 in DNA: TGTGCCAGCAGCCAAGCTCCGGGACTAGCGGGTACGCAGTATTTT.

This rearrangement joins TRBV4-1 to TRBJ1-4; 7 nucleotides agree with TRBD1. V lost 1 base to trimming and J lost 0 bases; unmatched junction nucleotides: 8. CDR3 length: 18 amino acids. Germline V gene sequence: CDR1 MGHRA, CDR2 YSYEKL. DNA for the CDR3: TGCGCCAGCAGCCAAGGGGACAGCGACTTCGCAACTAATGAAAAACTGTTTTTT. The encoded protein is CASSQGDSDFATNEKLFF.

This sequence joins TRBV10-3 and TRBJ1-2, with TRBD1 matching 7 bases. After removal of 6 bases from V and 5 bases from J, the junction contained 9 bases not matched to a gene. This CDR3 spans 14 amino acids. The V gene's germline CDR1 is ENHRY and CDR2 SYGVKD. The CDR3 sequence: CAIRLAGTEYGYTF. CDR3 coding DNA: TGTGCCATCAGATTAGCCGGGACAGAATATGGCTACACCTTC.

In DNA, the CDR3 is TGTGCCAGCAGCTTAGAGGGTAGCGGGTCCTACAAAAACATTCAGTACTTC. It specifies CASSLEGSGSYKNIQYF. The V and J genes are TRBV7-2 and TRBJ2-4, with 7 positions matching TRBD2. Unmatched junction bases numbered 9, after V lost 1 base and J lost 3 bases. CDR3 size: 17 residues. Germline CDR1 is SGHTA and CDR2 is FQGNSA.

The J gene is TRBJ2-2, the V gene TRBV28; D remains ambiguous. Trimming left V 3 bases short and J 3 bases short, with 11 bases between. CDR3 length: 15 amino acids. Per germline, CDR1 MDHEN and CDR2 SYDVKM. CDR3 DNA sequence: TGTGCCAGCAGTTTCAAGACTTGGTACACCGGGGAGCTGTTTTTT. Translated, it gives CASSFKTWYTGELFF.